Shown below are 18 T cell receptor beta chains from a single sample sequenced in a study of OX40 agonist ivuxolimab in advanced cancers. Data came from immunoSEQ multiplex PCR; TCRdb stores just in-frame clones and leaves some out. This repertoire shows about 60,000 clones, approximately 86% found once; its top ten account for approximately 1.1%. The sample here was CD4+ or CD8+ T cells sorted from blood, taken in a trial of the OX40 agonist ivuxolimab. These receptor sequences come from an adult with an advanced solid tumor such as melanoma, head and neck, liver or kidney cancer.

The count of this clone is one. V and J are TRBV30 and TRBJ2-1, with 9 bases fitting TRBD2. Unmatched junction bases numbered 20, after V lost 2 bases and J lost 9 bases. The CDR3 totals 18 residues. Germline CDR1 and CDR2: GTSNPN and SVGIG (reference sequence). For the CDR3, the DNA is TGTGCCTGGAGTCCCCCGGTGGCGCCAGCGGGAGGATGGGGTGAGCAGTTCTTC. As protein: CAWSPPVAPAGGWGEQFF.

This chain connects TRBV7-2 to TRBJ2-7; 11 nucleotides agree with TRBD1. There are 13 residues in the CDR3. Germline assignment: CDR1 SGHTA and CDR2 FQGNSA. V shed 9 bases and J 2 bases; nucleotides not matched to a gene: 3. The CDR3 DNA reads as TGTGCCAGTAAGGACAGGGGGCCCTACGAGCAGTACTTC. Translation: CASKDRGPYEQYF.

The chain recombines TRBV7-8 with TRBJ2-5, with 7 bases that match TRBD2. The J segment lost 7 bases and the V segment lost 5 bases, leaving 4 bases of the junction unmatched. CDR1 and CDR2 (germline): SGHVS, FQNEAQ. This CDR3 has 12 residues. The DNA of the CDR3 is TGTGCCAGCAGCCCTTTAGCGGGGACCCAGTACTTC. This gives the protein CASSPLAGTQYF.

This chain links TRBV10-3 with TRBJ1-4; tentatively, D is TRBD1 (5 bases). This CDR3 is 12 amino acids long. Germline values: CDR1 ENHRY, CDR2 SYGVKD. V was trimmed by 11 bases and J by 4 bases, leaving 11 bases between them. CDR3 bases: TGTGCCGCTGGGGGGATTAATGAAAAACTGTTTTTT. Translated, it gives CAAGGINEKLFF.

The V call is TRBV10-1, the J call TRBJ2-5; 7 nucleotides match TRBD1. Trimming at V came to 3 bases and at J to 2 bases, leaving 0 bases not matched to a gene. CDR3 length equals 13 residues. Germline values: CDR1 WNHNN, CDR2 SYGVQD (reference sequence). The DNA for the CDR3 is TGCGCCAGCAGTGACAGGGGGCAAGAGACCCAGTACTTC. Translating it yields CASSDRGQETQYF.

The rearrangement joins TRBV15 to TRBJ2-5, with unresolved D. With 5 bases removed from V and 4 bases from J, the gap between germline ends came to 14 bases. The CDR3 extends over 14 amino acids. The V gene's germline CDR1 is LNHNV and CDR2 YYDKDF (reference sequence). The CDR3 loop reads CATSRRATGETQYF. The DNA of the CDR3 is TGTGCCACCAGCCGACGGGCCACCGGAGAGACCCAGTACTTC.

This rearrangement joins TRBV5-4 to TRBJ1-1; D gene uncertain. CDR3 size: 15 residues. V lost 2 bases to trimming and J lost 8 bases, with 19 bases between them. Germline CDR1 and CDR2: SGHNT and YYREEE (reference sequence). The CDR3 DNA sequence: TGTGCCAGCAGCTTAGGATTCGACACCCGCCAGGAAGCTTTCTTT. It translates to CASSLGFDTRQEAFF. Complete variable domain (other parts from reference TRBV5-4 and TRBJ1-1): ETGVTQSPTHLIKTRGQQVTLRCSSQSGHNTVSWYQQALGQGPQFIFQYYREEENGRGNFPPRFSGLQFPNYSSELNVNALELDDSALYLCASSLGFDTRQEAFFGQGTRLTVV.

This clone was seen a handful of times. The chain joins TRBV2 to TRBJ1-1, with D maybe TRBD1 (6 bases). Germline CDR1 and CDR2: SNHLY and FYNNEI. The CDR3 has 13 residues. The V end was cut by 2 bases, the J end by 7 bases, with 11 bases between. CDR3 region: CASSESMDSEAFF. The CDR3, as DNA: TGTGCCAGCAGTGAATCAATGGACAGTGAAGCTTTCTTT.

The chain employs TRBV28 and TRBJ1-5, with 9 positions matching TRBD1. Trimming removed 7 bases from V and 0 bases from J; junction bases left unmatched: 4. The CDR3 consists of 15 residues. In germline, CDR1 is MDHEN, CDR2 SYDVKM. The chain's CDR3 is CASKRTGDSNQPQHF. CDR3 nucleotide sequence: TGTGCCAGCAAGAGGACAGGGGATAGCAATCAGCCCCAGCATTTT.

This chain connects TRBV5-1 to TRBJ2-7; D not certain. The CDR3 is 14 amino acids. V lost 1 base to trimming and J lost 0 bases, with 8 bases between them. CDR1 and CDR2 from the germline V gene are SGHRS and YFSETQ. CDR3 nucleotides: TGCGCCAGCAGCTTGTCTACGGACTCCTACGAGCAGTACTTC. This gives the protein CASSLSTDSYEQYF.

This clone was seen a single time. This rearrangement joins TRBV5-1 to TRBJ2-7; 9 bases agree with TRBD1. In germline, CDR1 is SGHRS, CDR2 YFSETQ. The V segment lost 1 base and the J segment 2 bases; nucleotides outside the gene matches: 4. CDR3 length: 15 amino acids. The CDR3, as DNA: TGCGCCAGCAGCTTGAACAGGGGGCGGACCTACGAGCAGTACTTC. Translating gives CASSLNRGRTYEQYF.

The V call is TRBV6-5, the J call TRBJ1-3; D might be TRBD1 (6 bases). The germline V gene has CDR1 MNHEY and CDR2 SVGAGI. Deletions cut 6 bases from V and 3 bases from J, with 15 bases between. The CDR3 has 15 residues. The CDR3 loop is CASRPGGGGGNTIYF. For the CDR3, the DNA is TGTGCCAGCAGACCCGGGGGCGGCGGTGGAAACACCATATATTTT.

V is TRBV11-1 and J is TRBJ2-7, with unresolved D. The CDR3 has 15 residues. The ends were cut back, 1 base at V and 5 bases at J, with 15 bases in the middle. Germline assignment: CDR1 SGHAT and CDR2 FQDESV (reference sequence). The CDR3 nucleotides read TGTGCCAGCAGCTTAGAGGCGGTAAGAGGTGACGAGCAGTACTTC. Translation gives CASSLEAVRGDEQYF.

This clone is deemed medium-sized. CDR3 nucleotides: TGTGCCAGCAGCCTAGGACTCCTTCTGAACACCGGGGAGCTGTTTTTT. It specifies CASSLGLLLNTGELFF. The V and J genes are TRBV28 and TRBJ2-2; a weak D match, TRBD2 (5 bases). Deletions cut 6 bases from V and 1 base from J, with 15 bases between. Germline CDR1 MDHEN, CDR2 SYDVKM. The CDR3 spans 16 residues. Full variable domain (outside the CDR3, taken from reference TRBV28 and TRBJ2-2): DVKVTQSSRYLVKRTGEKVFLECVQDMDHENMFWYRQDPGLGLRLIYFSYDVKMKEKGDIPEGYSVSREKKERFSLILESASTNQTSMYLCASSLGLLLNTGELFFGEGSRLTVL.

The chain couples TRBV5-1 to TRBJ2-7; D is undetermined. CDR1 and CDR2 (germline): SGHRS, YFSETQ. The CDR3 is 13 amino acids. Trimming pared 0 bases from V and 5 bases from J, leaving 9 bases between. The CDR3 bases are TGCGCCAGCAGCTTGGAAGGGATCGACGAGCAGTACTTC. Encoded protein: CASSLEGIDEQYF.

The chain links TRBV19 to TRBJ1-5; D is unresolved. The V gene lost 3 bases and the J gene lost 3 bases, with 9 bases spanning the gap. CDR1 and CDR2 from the germline V gene are LNHDA and SQIVND (reference sequence). The CDR3 totals 14 residues. The CDR3 sequence: CASSIPNNNQPQHF. For the CDR3, the DNA is TGTGCCAGTAGTATTCCAAACAACAATCAGCCCCAGCATTTT.

This chain joins TRBV4-3 and TRBJ2-3; TRBD2 agrees at 8 bases. Germline assignment: CDR1 LGHNA and CDR2 YSLEER. The V segment lost 6 bases and the J segment 2 bases; nucleotides outside the gene matches: 10. CDR3 length: 16 amino acids. In nucleotides, the CDR3 is TGCGCCAGCAGGGGTTCGGGAGCGGGGGACACAGATACGCAGTATTTT. Amino acid sequence: CASRGSGAGDTDTQYF.

The chain combines TRBV5-1 with TRBJ2-7; 9 nucleotides match TRBD1. The J segment lost 4 bases and the V segment lost 5 bases, leaving 10 bases of the junction unmatched. There are 15 residues in the CDR3. CDR1 and CDR2 (germline): SGHRS, YFSETQ. The CDR3, as DNA: TGCGCCAGCAGAACCGGGACAGGGTTTTTTTACGAGCAGTACTTC. Its translation is CASRTGTGFFYEQYF.